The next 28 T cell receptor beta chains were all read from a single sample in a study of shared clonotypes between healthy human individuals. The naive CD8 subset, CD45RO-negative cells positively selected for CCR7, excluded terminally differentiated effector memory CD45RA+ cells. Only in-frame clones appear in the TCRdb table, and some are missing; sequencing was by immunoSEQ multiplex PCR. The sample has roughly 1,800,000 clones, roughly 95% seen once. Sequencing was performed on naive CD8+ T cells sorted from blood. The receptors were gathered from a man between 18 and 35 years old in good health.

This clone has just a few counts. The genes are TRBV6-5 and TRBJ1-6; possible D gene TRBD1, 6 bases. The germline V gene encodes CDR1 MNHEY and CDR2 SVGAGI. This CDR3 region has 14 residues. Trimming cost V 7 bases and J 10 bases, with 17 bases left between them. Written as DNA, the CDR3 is TGTGCCAGCACCCCTCAGGGGTGGGGATCACCCCTCCACTTT. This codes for CASTPQGWGSPLHF.

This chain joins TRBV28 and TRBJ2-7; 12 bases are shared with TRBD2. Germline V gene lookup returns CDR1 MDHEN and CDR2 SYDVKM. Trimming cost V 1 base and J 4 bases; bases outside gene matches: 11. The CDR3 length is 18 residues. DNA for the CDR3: TGTGCCAGCAGTTTATACGGTCTAGCGGGGGGGCCGGTGTACGAGCAGTACTTC. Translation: CASSLYGLAGGPVYEQYF. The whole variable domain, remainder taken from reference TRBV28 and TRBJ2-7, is DVKVTQSSRYLVKRTGEKVFLECVQDMDHENMFWYRQDPGLGLRLIYFSYDVKMKEKGDIPEGYSVSREKKERFSLILESASTNQTSMYLCASSLYGLAGGPVYEQYFGPGTRLTVT.

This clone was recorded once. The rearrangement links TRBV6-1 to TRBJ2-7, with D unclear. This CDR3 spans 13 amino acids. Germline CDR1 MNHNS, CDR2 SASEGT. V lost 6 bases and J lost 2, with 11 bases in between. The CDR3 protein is CASRDGPTYEQYF. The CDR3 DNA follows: TGTGCCAGCAGAGACGGGCCCACCTACGAGCAGTACTTC.

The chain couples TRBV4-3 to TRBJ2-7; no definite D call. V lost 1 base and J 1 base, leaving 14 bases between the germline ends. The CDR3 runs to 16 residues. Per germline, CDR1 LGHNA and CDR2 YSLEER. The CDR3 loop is CASSQVYADPSYEQYF. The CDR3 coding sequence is TGCGCCAGCAGCCAAGTCTACGCAGATCCTTCCTACGAGCAGTACTTC.

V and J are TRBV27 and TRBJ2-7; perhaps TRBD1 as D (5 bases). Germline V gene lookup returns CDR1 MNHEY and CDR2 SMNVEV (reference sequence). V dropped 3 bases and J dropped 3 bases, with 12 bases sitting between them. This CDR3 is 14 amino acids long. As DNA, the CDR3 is TGTGCCAGCAGTTTTGACAGTTTAAGCTACGAGCAGTACTTC. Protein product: CASSFDSLSYEQYF.

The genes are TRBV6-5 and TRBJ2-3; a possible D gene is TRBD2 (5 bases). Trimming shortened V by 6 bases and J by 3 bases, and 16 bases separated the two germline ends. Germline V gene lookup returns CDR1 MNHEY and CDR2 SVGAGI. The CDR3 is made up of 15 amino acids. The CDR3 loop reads CASSATRGLTDTQYF. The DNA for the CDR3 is TGTGCCAGCAGCGCTACACGAGGACTTACAGATACGCAGTATTTT.

The CDR3 DNA is TGCGCCAGCAGCTTGGAGCCCTCAGAGACCCAGTACTTC. Encoded protein: CASSLEPSETQYF. The genes are TRBV5-1 and TRBJ2-5, with no clear D. The CDR3 contains 13 residues. V lost 0 bases to trimming and J lost 4 bases, with 7 bases between them. From germline, CDR1 is SGHRS and CDR2 YFSETQ.

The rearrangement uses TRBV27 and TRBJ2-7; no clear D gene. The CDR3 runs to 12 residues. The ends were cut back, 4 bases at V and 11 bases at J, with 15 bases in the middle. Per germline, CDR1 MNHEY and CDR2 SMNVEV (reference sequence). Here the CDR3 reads CASSSPPSAEYF. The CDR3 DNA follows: TGTGCCAGCAGTTCCCCACCTTCCGCGGAGTACTTC.

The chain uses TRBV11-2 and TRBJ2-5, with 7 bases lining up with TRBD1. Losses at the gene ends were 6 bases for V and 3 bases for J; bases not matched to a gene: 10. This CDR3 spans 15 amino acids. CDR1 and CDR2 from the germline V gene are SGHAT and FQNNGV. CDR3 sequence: CASSRTGSTKETQYF. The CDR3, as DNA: TGTGCCAGCAGTCGGACAGGCAGTACTAAAGAGACCCAGTACTTC.

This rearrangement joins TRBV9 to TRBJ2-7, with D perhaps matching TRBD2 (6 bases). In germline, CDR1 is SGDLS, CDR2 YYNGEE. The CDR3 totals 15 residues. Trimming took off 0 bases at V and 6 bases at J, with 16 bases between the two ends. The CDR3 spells CASSVVGGDGGEQYF. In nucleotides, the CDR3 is TGTGCCAGCAGCGTAGTGGGGGGAGACGGCGGCGAGCAGTACTTC.

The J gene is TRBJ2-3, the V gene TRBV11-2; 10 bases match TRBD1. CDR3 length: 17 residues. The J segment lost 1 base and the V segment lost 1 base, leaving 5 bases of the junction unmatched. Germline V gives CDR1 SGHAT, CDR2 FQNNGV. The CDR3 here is CASSLGYGTGGTDTQYF. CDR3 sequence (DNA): TGTGCCAGCAGCTTAGGCTACGGGACAGGGGGCACAGATACGCAGTATTTT.

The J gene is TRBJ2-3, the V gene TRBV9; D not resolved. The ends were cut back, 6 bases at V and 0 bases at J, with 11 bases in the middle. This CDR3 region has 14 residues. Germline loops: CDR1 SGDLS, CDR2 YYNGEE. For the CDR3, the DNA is TGTGCCAGCAAATCCGGTGGGAGCACAGATACGCAGTATTTT. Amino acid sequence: CASKSGGSTDTQYF. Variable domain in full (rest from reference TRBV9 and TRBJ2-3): DSGVTQTPKHLITATGQRVTLRCSPRSGDLSVYWYQQSLDQGLQFLIQYYNGEERAKGNILERFSAQQFPDLHSELNLSSLELGDSALYFCASKSGGSTDTQYFGPGTRLTVL.

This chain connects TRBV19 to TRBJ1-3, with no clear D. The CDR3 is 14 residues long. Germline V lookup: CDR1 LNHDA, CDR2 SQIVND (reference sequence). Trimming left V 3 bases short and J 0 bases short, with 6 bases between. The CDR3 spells CASSMGISGNTIYF. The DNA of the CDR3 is TGTGCCAGTAGTATGGGGATCTCTGGAAACACCATATATTTT.

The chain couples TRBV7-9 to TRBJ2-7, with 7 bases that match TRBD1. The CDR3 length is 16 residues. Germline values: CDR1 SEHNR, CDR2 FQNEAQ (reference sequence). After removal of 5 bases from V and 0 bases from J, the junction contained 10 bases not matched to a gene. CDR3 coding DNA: TGTGCCAGCAGCCCGGACACAGGGGCTAGCTCCTACGAGCAGTACTTC. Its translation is CASSPDTGASSYEQYF.

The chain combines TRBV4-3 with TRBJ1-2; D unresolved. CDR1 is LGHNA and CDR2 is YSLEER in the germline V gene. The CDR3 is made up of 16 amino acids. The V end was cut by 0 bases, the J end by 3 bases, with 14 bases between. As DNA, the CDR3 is TGCGCCAGCAGCCAAGAGATCTTCCGTGAGGACTATGGCTACACCTTC. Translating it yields CASSQEIFREDYGYTF.

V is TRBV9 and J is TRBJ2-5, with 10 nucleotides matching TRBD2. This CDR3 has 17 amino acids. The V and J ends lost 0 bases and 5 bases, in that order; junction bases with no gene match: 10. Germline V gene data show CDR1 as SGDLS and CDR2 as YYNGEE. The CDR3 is CASSVEGLAGVWETQYF. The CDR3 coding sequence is TGTGCCAGCAGCGTAGAGGGTCTAGCGGGGGTCTGGGAGACCCAGTACTTC.

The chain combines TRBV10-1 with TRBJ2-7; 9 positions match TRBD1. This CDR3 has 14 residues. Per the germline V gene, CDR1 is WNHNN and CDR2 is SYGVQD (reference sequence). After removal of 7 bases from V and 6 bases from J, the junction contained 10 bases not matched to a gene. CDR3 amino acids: CASNTGQGTSEQYF. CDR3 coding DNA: TGCGCCAGCAATACGGGACAGGGAACGAGCGAGCAGTACTTC.

The CDR3 bases are TGTGCCAGCTTAACCTCGAGCGGGGTAACCTACGAGCAGTACTTC. Amino acids: CASLTSSGVTYEQYF. V usage is TRBV2 and J usage is TRBJ2-7; 7 positions agree with TRBD2. Germline V gene lookup returns CDR1 SNHLY and CDR2 FYNNEI. This CDR3 is built from 15 residues. After removal of 8 bases from V and 2 bases from J, the junction contained 12 bases not matched to a gene. The variable domain in full, completed from reference TRBV2 and TRBJ2-7, reads EPEVTQTPSHQVTQMGQEVILRCVPISNHLYFYWYRQILGQKVEFLVSFYNNEISEKSEIFDDQFSVERPDGSNFTLKIRSTKLEDSAMYFCASLTSSGVTYEQYFGPGTRLTVT.

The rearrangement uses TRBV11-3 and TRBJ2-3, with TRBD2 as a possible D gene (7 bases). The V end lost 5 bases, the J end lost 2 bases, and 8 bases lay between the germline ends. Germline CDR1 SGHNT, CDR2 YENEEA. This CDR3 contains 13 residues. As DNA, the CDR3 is TGTGCCAGCAGCGGGGGGGCCACAGATACGCAGTATTTT. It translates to CASSGGATDTQYF.

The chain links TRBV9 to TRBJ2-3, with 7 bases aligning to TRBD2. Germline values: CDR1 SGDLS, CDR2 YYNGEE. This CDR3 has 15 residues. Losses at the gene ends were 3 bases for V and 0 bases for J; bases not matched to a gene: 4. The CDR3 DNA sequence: TGTGCCAGCAGCGCCGGGACTACTAGCACAGATACGCAGTATTTT. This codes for CASSAGTTSTDTQYF.

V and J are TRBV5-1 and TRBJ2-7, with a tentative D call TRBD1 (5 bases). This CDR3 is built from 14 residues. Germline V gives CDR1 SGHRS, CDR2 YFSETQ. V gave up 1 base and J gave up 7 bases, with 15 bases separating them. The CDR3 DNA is TGCGCCAGCAGCTTGCGGCAGGGATGGTGGGAGCAGTACTTC. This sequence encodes CASSLRQGWWEQYF.

The chain's CDR3 is CASSPTGQGVSYEQYF. CDR3 in DNA: TGCGCCAGCAGCCCGACTGGACAGGGAGTTTCCTACGAGCAGTACTTC. The rearrangement uses TRBV4-1 and TRBJ2-7; the match to TRBD1 covers 8 bases. V lost 4 bases to trimming and J lost 1 base; unmatched junction nucleotides: 9. The germline V gene has CDR1 MGHRA and CDR2 YSYEKL. The CDR3 runs 16 residues.

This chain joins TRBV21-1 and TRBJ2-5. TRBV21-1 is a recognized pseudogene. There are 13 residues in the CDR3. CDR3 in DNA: TGTGCCAGCAGCAAATCGCACGGTTGGGCCCAGTACTTC. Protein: CASSKSHGWAQYF.

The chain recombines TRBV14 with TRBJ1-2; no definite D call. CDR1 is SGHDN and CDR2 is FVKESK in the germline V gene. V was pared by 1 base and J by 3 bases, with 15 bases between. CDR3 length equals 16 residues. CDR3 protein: CASSQAIRGGYYGYTF. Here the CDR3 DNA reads TGTGCCAGCAGCCAAGCCATCCGCGGCGGGTACTATGGCTACACCTTC.

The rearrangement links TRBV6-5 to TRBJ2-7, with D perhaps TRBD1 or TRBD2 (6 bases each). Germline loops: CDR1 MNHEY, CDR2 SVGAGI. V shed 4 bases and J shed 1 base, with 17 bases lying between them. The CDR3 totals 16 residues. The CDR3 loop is CASSSFLGGLSYEQYF. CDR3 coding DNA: TGTGCCAGCAGTTCCTTCCTGGGGGGCCTTTCCTACGAGCAGTACTTC.

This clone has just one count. The CDR3 loop is CASSIVWDLNTEAFF. CDR3 in DNA: TGTGCCAGTAGTATAGTTTGGGACTTGAACACTGAAGCTTTCTTT. The V call is TRBV19, the J call TRBJ1-1, with D possibly matching TRBD1 (5 bases). Trimming left V 1 base short and J 0 bases short, with 9 bases between. Germline CDR1 and CDR2: LNHDA and SQIVND (reference sequence). The CDR3 covers 15 residues.

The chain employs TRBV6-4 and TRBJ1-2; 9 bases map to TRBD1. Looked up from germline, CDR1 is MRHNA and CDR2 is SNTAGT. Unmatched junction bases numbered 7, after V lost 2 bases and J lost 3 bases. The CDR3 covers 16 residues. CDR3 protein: CASSDLGDRVHYGYTF. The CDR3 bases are TGTGCCAGCAGTGACCTAGGGGACAGGGTGCACTATGGCTACACCTTC.

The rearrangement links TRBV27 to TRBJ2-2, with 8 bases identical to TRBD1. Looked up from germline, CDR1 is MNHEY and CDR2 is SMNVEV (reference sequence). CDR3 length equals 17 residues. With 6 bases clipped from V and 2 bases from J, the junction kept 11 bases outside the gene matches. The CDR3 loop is CASSNLDRGSNTGELFF. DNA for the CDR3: TGTGCCAGCAGCAATCTTGACAGGGGCTCTAACACCGGGGAGCTGTTTTTT.